This is a list of T cell receptor beta chains from one sample in a study of cytomegalovirus exposure and HLA in healthy donors. Method: immunoSEQ multiplex PCR; TCRdb's copy keeps in-frame clones and lacks some. Counted here are 200,000 to 250,000 clones, around 88% occurring once; the ten biggest clones make up roughly 2.8%. The sequencing sample was made of PBMCs. These receptors originate from a woman aged 18-30 years in good health and CMV-seronegative. Each CDR3 is given with its conserved first and last residue. A D gene is named only where the DNA matches it firmly. A clone size is listed for some rows: how often the clone was seen (once, few, many), or a class if it is expanded.

CDR3nt | CDR3aa | abundance | j_gene | d_gene | v_gene
TGTGCCAGCAGCTACGAACCGGGACAGGTCTATGGCTACACCTTC | CASSYEPGQVYGYTF | - | TRBJ1-2 | TRBD1 | TRBV7-2
TGTGCCAGCAGTCCCGGACAGGGTACTAATGAAAAACTGTTTTTT | CASSPGQGTNEKLFF | - | TRBJ1-4 | TRBD1 | TRBV2
TGTGCCACCAGCAGAGACCCTAGCGGGAGTGGGATGACCAAAAACATTCAGTACTTC | CATSRDPSGSGMTKNIQYF | - | TRBJ2-4 | TRBD2 | TRBV15
TGTGCCAGCAGCTCAAGACCTGGACTAGCGGGAACAGATACGCAGTATTTT | CASSSRPGLAGTDTQYF | - | TRBJ2-3 | TRBD2 | TRBV7-9
TGTGCCAGCAGTCTGAGTCCCTTGAACACTGAAGCTTTCTTT | CASSLSPLNTEAFF | - | TRBJ1-1 | - | TRBV27
TGTGCCAGCAGTGAGGTTTGGACAGTTTCCTACGAGCAGTACTTC | CASSEVWTVSYEQYF | - | TRBJ2-7 | - | TRBV2
TGTGCCAGCAGTGAAGGAGTCCTAGCCCGCTACAATGAGCAGTTCTTC | CASSEGVLARYNEQFF | - | TRBJ2-1 | - | TRBV25-1
TGTGCCAGCAGCCAAGATAGCGCAGATACGCAGTATTTT | CASSQDSADTQYF | - | TRBJ2-3 | - | TRBV4-2
TGTGCCAGCAGTCCCGCGGGAGGTGGGTATGAGCAGTTCTTC | CASSPAGGGYEQFF | - | TRBJ2-1 | TRBD2 | TRBV27
TGTGCCAGCAGTTACTCGAGTTTCTCGCCCCGCGGGGAGCTGTTTTTT | CASSYSSFSPRGELFF | - | TRBJ2-2 | - | TRBV6-5
TGTGCCAGCAGTACCCGACAGGGGTACCAAGAGACCCAGTACTTC | CASSTRQGYQETQYF | - | TRBJ2-5 | TRBD1 | TRBV28
TGCGCCAGCAGCCCTCAACAGGGGCCCCCACAAGAGACCCAGTACTTC | CASSPQQGPPQETQYF | - | TRBJ2-5 | TRBD1 | TRBV5-1
TGTGCCAGCAGTTTAGGAAGTAGGGGGAACATTCAGTACTTC | CASSLGSRGNIQYF | - | TRBJ2-4 | - | TRBV28
TGTGCCAGCAGAAAAGACTCTTGGACAGGATGGAATCAGCCCCAGCATTTT | CASRKDSWTGWNQPQHF | - | TRBJ1-5 | TRBD1 | TRBV28
TGTGCCTGGAAGACTGGTGGCTACACCTTC | CAWKTGGYTF | few | TRBJ1-2 | - | TRBV30
TGCGCCAGCAGCGCCGCCGGAGGGTCGGACACCGGGGAGCTGTTTTTT | CASSAAGGSDTGELFF | - | TRBJ2-2 | - | TRBV5-1
TGTGCCAGTAGCTTGACAGATTACACTGAAGCTTTCTTT | CASSLTDYTEAFF | - | TRBJ1-1 | - | TRBV19
TGTGCCAGCAGTTTATCCGGTGCCTCAATCTACGAGCAGTACTTC | CASSLSGASIYEQYF | - | TRBJ2-7 | - | TRBV27
TGTGCCAGCAGCCTACACGGCCGGGCCGGGGAGCTGTTTTTT | CASSLHGRAGELFF | - | TRBJ2-2 | - | TRBV11-2
TGTGCCAGCAGCCCGGGACAACAGGTGGCCGAGCAGTACTTC | CASSPGQQVAEQYF | once | TRBJ2-7 | - | TRBV13
TGTGCCAGCACTCGGACAGGGGGGTCTTTGGAGACCCAGTACTTC | CASTRTGGSLETQYF | - | TRBJ2-5 | TRBD1 | TRBV6-1
TGCGCCAGCAGCCCCAGGTTTACAGGGGGGAACACTGAAGCTTTCTTT | CASSPRFTGGNTEAFF | - | TRBJ1-1 | TRBD1 | TRBV4-1
TGCGCCAGCAGCTTAGTAATCGAGAACAATGAGCAGTTCTTC | CASSLVIENNEQFF | - | TRBJ2-1 | - | TRBV5-1
TGTGCCAGCAGAAGCGGCAGATTAGTTGGTGAGCAGTTCTTC | CASRSGRLVGEQFF | - | TRBJ2-1 | - | TRBV28
TGTGCCAGCAGCTCGATGACTAGCGGGAGTAATGAGCAGTTCTTC | CASSSMTSGSNEQFF | - | TRBJ2-1 | TRBD2 | TRBV7-8
TGTGCCAGTAGTTTAGGGCGGTCACGGTCCGGGGAGCTGTTTTTT | CASSLGRSRSGELFF | - | TRBJ2-2 | - | TRBV19
TGTGCCAGTAGTATAGATCTCCGACTCTATGGCTACACCTTC | CASSIDLRLYGYTF | - | TRBJ1-2 | - | TRBV19
TGCAGCGTTGAATTAAACAGGCGGACCTACGAGCAGTACTTC | CSVELNRRTYEQYF | - | TRBJ2-7 | - | TRBV29-1
TGCGCCAGCAGCCAAGGGTCCGGGACAGGGTCCTACGAGCAGTACTTC | CASSQGSGTGSYEQYF | - | TRBJ2-7 | TRBD1 | TRBV4-1
TGTGCCAGTAGCCCCAGCGGGAGGGGTACCGGGGAGCTGTTTTTT | CASSPSGRGTGELFF | - | TRBJ2-2 | TRBD2 | TRBV19
TGTGCCAGTAGTATAGGCCGGGGAACCGGGGAGCTGTTTTTT | CASSIGRGTGELFF | - | TRBJ2-2 | - | TRBV19
TGTGCCAGTAGTATAGGGGAGGGGGGGCCGCGGGAGACCCAGTACTTC | CASSIGEGGPRETQYF | - | TRBJ2-5 | - | TRBV19
TGTGCCAGCAGCCACAGGACTAGCGGGAGTCTTTCCTACAATGAGCAGTTCTTC | CASSHRTSGSLSYNEQFF | - | TRBJ2-1 | TRBD2 | TRBV4-2
TGTGCCAGCAGCTCCCGAGTGGGGACAGGTTTGCCCGAGCAGTACTTC | CASSSRVGTGLPEQYF | - | TRBJ2-7 | TRBD1 | TRBV7-8
TGTGCCAGCAGCTCATGGGACAGACCTGAAGCTTTCTTT | CASSSWDRPEAFF | - | TRBJ1-1 | TRBD1 | TRBV7-2
TGTGCCAGCAGTTTGATCGGCGGGGGATCTCAAGAGACCCAGTACTTC | CASSLIGGGSQETQYF | - | TRBJ2-5 | TRBD2 | TRBV28
TGTGCCAGCAGCCGAACAGGGGTAGGGGAGACCCAGTACTTC | CASSRTGVGETQYF | once | TRBJ2-5 | TRBD1 | TRBV13
TGTGCCAGCAGCTTAGGCGACGGACTAGCGGGAGGTGAGCAGTTCTTC | CASSLGDGLAGGEQFF | - | TRBJ2-1 | TRBD2 | TRBV7-9
TGCGCCAGCAGCCATTCCAATTACAATGAGCAGTTCTTC | CASSHSNYNEQFF | - | TRBJ2-1 | - | TRBV4-1
TGTGCCAGTGCGACACTCTCAGGACGGGAGACCACCGGGGAGCTGTTTTTT | CASATLSGRETTGELFF | - | TRBJ2-2 | - | TRBV19
TGTGCCAGCGACGGGGGGGACACTTGGGGCTCTGGAAACACCATATATTTT | CASDGGDTWGSGNTIYF | - | TRBJ1-3 | - | TRBV7-9
TGTGCCAGCCGCGGAGAGGGATCCAACCATGAAAAACTGTTTTTT | CASRGEGSNHEKLFF | - | TRBJ1-4 | - | TRBV7-9
TGTGCCAGCAGCTTTGACAGGGCAATGCAGTACTTC | CASSFDRAMQYF | - | TRBJ2-7 | TRBD1 | TRBV11-2
TGTGCCAGCAGCTCGCCACCCGGGAATGAGCAGTTCTTC | CASSSPPGNEQFF | - | TRBJ2-1 | - | TRBV7-9
TGTGCCAGCAGCTTAGGAGGGTTGGACTATGGCTACACCTTC | CASSLGGLDYGYTF | - | TRBJ1-2 | - | TRBV7-2
TGCGCCAGCAAGCAGGGGGGAAACCGTGGAAACACCATATATTTT | CASKQGGNRGNTIYF | - | TRBJ1-3 | TRBD1 | TRBV10-2
TGTGCCAGCAGCTTAGCCGGGACAATATCTCTACGGGGCAACTACGAGCAGTACTTC | CASSLAGTISLRGNYEQYF | - | TRBJ2-7 | - | TRBV7-8
TGTGCCAGCAGTGGACCCAGGGGCCCCGACCTCAATCAGCCCCAGCATTTT | CASSGPRGPDLNQPQHF | - | TRBJ1-5 | - | TRBV6-1
TGTGCCAGCAGTTTTCAGGGGCAGTCCACCCAGTACTTC | CASSFQGQSTQYF | - | TRBJ2-5 | - | TRBV27
TGTGCCAGCAGCTTTTTAGAGACAGGGGGCAACGAGCAGTACTTC | CASSFLETGGNEQYF | - | TRBJ2-7 | TRBD1 | TRBV11-2
TGTGCCAGCAATACTAACCCGCCGATCCCCCCGAACACCGGGGAGCTGTTTTTT | CASNTNPPIPPNTGELFF | - | TRBJ2-2 | - | TRBV6-4
TGTGCCACCAGCAGAGTGTCTAGCGGGAGGGCCTTGTTTTTCTACGAGCAGTACTTC | CATSRVSSGRALFFYEQYF | - | TRBJ2-7 | TRBD2 | TRBV15
TGTGCCAGCAGTTTAGTTACAAGAAACTATGGCTACACCTTC | CASSLVTRNYGYTF | - | TRBJ1-2 | - | TRBV28
TGTGCCAGCAGTTCACTAGCGGGAGGAATCTACAATGAGCAGTTCTTC | CASSSLAGGIYNEQFF | - | TRBJ2-1 | TRBD2 | TRBV28
TGTGCCAGCAGCGAGGGGCCACTAGCGGGATTTCCCTACGAGCAGTACTTC | CASSEGPLAGFPYEQYF | - | TRBJ2-7 | TRBD2 | TRBV9
TGCGCCAGCAGCCAAGACCCAGGTAGCGCCTACGAGCAGTACTTC | CASSQDPGSAYEQYF | - | TRBJ2-7 | - | TRBV4-1
TGTGCCAGCGGCTCGGGCGGGAGGGCCGCGTACAATGAGCAGTTCTTC | CASGSGGRAAYNEQFF | - | TRBJ2-1 | TRBD2 | TRBV7-9
TGTGCCAGCGGGGGGATGGGGACAGGGGTGAAAGAAAAACTGTTTTTT | CASGGMGTGVKEKLFF | - | TRBJ1-4 | TRBD1 | TRBV28
TGCGCCAGCAGCCAAGACCTGGGACTAGCGGGAGGGGAGTACAATGAGCAGTTCTTC | CASSQDLGLAGGEYNEQFF | - | TRBJ2-1 | TRBD2 | TRBV4-1
TGTGCCAGCACCCTCCCTTCAGGGGGCGGCAATCAGCCCCAGCATTTT | CASTLPSGGGNQPQHF | - | TRBJ1-5 | TRBD1 | TRBV28